This T cell receptor (beta chain) was captured in a study of T cell repertoires in cytomegalovirus infection. Study-wide context: Public TCR beta signature analysis indicated the presence of both CMV infection and matching HLA type.

Germline assignment: CDR1 LGHNA and CDR2 YSLEER. This CDR3 has 15 residues. V was trimmed by 1 base and J by 2 bases, leaving 10 bases between them. From the reads, TCRdb called clonotypes with MiXCR, one entry per CDR3 protein. Of a few hundred thousand distinct CDR3 sequences in the sample, 8% to 10% were seen once. Notes on the study in general: Clonotype analysis showed dominance of the ex vivo response by HLA-C-restricted CMV-specific TCR beta clonotypes.

Turning to this clonotype: Antigen: not known.

The TCR originated in a human donor in good health (CMV status not recorded). Some clones in this sample may be carry-over from other donors' samples. Sequencing was done on a sample of PBMCs. The chain employs TRBV4-3 and TRBJ2-3; D is ambiguous. This CDR3 is CASSQGWRDTDTQYF. CDR3 DNA sequence: TGCGCCAGCAGCCAAGGGTGGAGAGACACAGATACGCAGTATTTT.